A selection of T cell receptor beta chains follows, all from one sample in a study of OX40 agonist ivuxolimab in advanced cancers. Profiled with immunoSEQ multiplex PCR; TCRdb holds only in-frame clones, not every one. The sample carries under 95,000 clones, roughly 86% recorded once. The sequenced sample was CD4+ or CD8+ T cells sorted from blood, obtained in a trial of the OX40 agonist ivuxolimab. The origin of the receptors is an adult with an advanced solid tumor such as melanoma, head and neck, liver or kidney cancer. Both conserved end residues are part of each CDR3. A D gene is named only where the DNA matches it firmly. A clone size is listed for some rows: how often the clone was seen (once, few, many), or a class if it is expanded.

>.|TRBV7-9|few|TRBJ2-3
CASSSQGGKSYF
TGTGCCAGCAGCTCCCAGGGGGGGAAATCGTATTTT
>.|TRBV6-1|.|TRBJ2-5
CASSDIGATQETQYF
TGTGCCAGCAGTGATATCGGGGCCACCCAAGAGACCCAGTACTTC
>.|TRBV18|.|TRBJ2-2
CASSPRAQGPTGELFF
TGTGCCAGCTCACCAAGAGCACAGGGTCCAACCGGGGAGCTGTTTTTT
>.|TRBV10-3|.|TRBJ1-4
CAISESREGVKLFF
TGTGCCATCAGTGAGTCCAGGGAGGGCGTCAAACTGTTTTTT
>.|TRBV5-6|.|TRBJ2-2
CASSLFAGQTNTGELFF
TGTGCCAGCAGCTTGTTCGCGGGACAGACGAACACCGGGGAGCTGTTTTTT
>TRBD2|TRBV27|.|TRBJ2-5
CASSSALAWETQYF
TGTGCCAGCAGTTCCGCACTAGCGTGGGAGACCCAGTACTTC
>TRBD1|TRBV29-1|.|TRBJ1-5
CSVEGVQGAYNQPQHF
TGCAGCGTTGAAGGGGTACAGGGGGCTTACAATCAGCCCCAGCATTTT
>.|TRBV19|.|TRBJ1-1
CASTSNFGTEAFF
TGTGCCAGTACCTCCAATTTTGGCACTGAAGCTTTCTTT
>.|TRBV7-8|.|TRBJ1-5
CASSLREGNQPQHF
TGTGCCAGCAGCTTAAGAGAAGGCAATCAGCCCCAGCATTTT
>.|TRBV2|.|TRBJ2-1
CASWDVRDNEQFF
TGTGCCAGCTGGGACGTAAGGGACAATGAGCAGTTCTTC
>.|TRBV6-1|.|TRBJ1-4
CASSEATGFNEKLFF
TGTGCCAGCAGTGAAGCAACAGGCTTTAATGAAAAACTGTTTTTT
>TRBD1|TRBV7-3|.|TRBJ2-1
CASSSGTGANNEQFF
TGTGCCAGCAGCTCCGGGACAGGGGCCAACAATGAGCAGTTCTTC
>.|TRBV19|.|TRBJ1-5
CASSITRGRGSNQPQHF
TGTGCCAGTTCCATCACCAGGGGTAGGGGCAGCAATCAGCCCCAGCATTTT
>.|TRBV13|.|TRBJ1-3
CASSRRQVGTSGNTIYF
TGTGCCAGCAGCCGGAGACAGGTGGGAACCTCTGGAAACACCATATATTTT
>TRBD1|TRBV19|.|TRBJ1-1
CASSPSGTGKAFF
TGTGCCAGTAGTCCATCGGGGACAGGGAAAGCTTTCTTT
>.|TRBV13|.|TRBJ2-1
CASSLSGEFGSAQQFF
TGTGCCAGCAGCTTGTCGGGGGAGTTCGGATCGGCGCAGCAGTTCTTC
>TRBD1|TRBV9|.|TRBJ2-3
CASSVQQGSTDTQYF
TGTGCCAGCAGCGTTCAACAGGGGAGCACAGATACGCAGTATTTT
>.|TRBV27|.|TRBJ2-1
CASSSRTGNEQFF
TGTGCCAGCAGTTCCCGGACGGGCAATGAGCAGTTCTTC
>TRBD1|TRBV19|.|TRBJ1-2
CASSMMGTDYGYTF
TGTGCCAGTAGTATGATGGGGACAGACTATGGCTACACCTTC
>.|TRBV20-1|.|TRBJ1-1
CSVRGRTEAFF
TGCAGTGTAAGGGGGAGAACTGAAGCTTTCTTT
>TRBD2|TRBV18|.|TRBJ2-1
CASSPRGIAGGPREQFF
TGTGCCAGCTCACCTCGGGGTATAGCGGGAGGGCCCCGGGAGCAGTTCTTC
>TRBD1|TRBV7-2|.|TRBJ1-1
CASSLGPGGTEAFF
TGTGCCAGCAGCTTAGGCCCAGGGGGCACTGAAGCTTTCTTT
>TRBD2|TRBV7-2|medium-sized|TRBJ2-7
CASSSSGYEQYF
TGTGCCAGCAGCTCTAGCGGCTACGAGCAGTACTTC
>TRBD1|TRBV4-2|.|TRBJ2-7
CASQTGGEGSYEQYF
TGTGCCAGTCAGACAGGGGGCGAGGGTTCCTACGAGCAGTACTTC
>TRBD1|TRBV5-1|few|TRBJ1-2
CASSLRTGTNYGYTF
TGCGCCAGCAGCTTAAGGACAGGTACTAACTATGGCTACACCTTC
>.|TRBV6-1|.|TRBJ2-7
CASSRQTGNAHEQYF
TGTGCCAGCAGCCGACAGACCGGGAATGCCCACGAGCAGTACTTC
>.|TRBV7-8|.|TRBJ2-1
CASSGPGLPAYNEQFF
TGTGCCAGCAGCGGACCGGGACTCCCGGCCTACAATGAGCAGTTCTTC
>TRBD1|TRBV7-9|.|TRBJ1-4
CASSPDRGGVGEKLFF
TGTGCCAGCAGTCCCGACAGGGGAGGTGTAGGAGAAAAACTGTTTTTT
>.|TRBV7-6|.|TRBJ1-5
CASSSSADSRQPQHF
TGTGCCAGCAGCAGCTCCGCGGATAGCAGGCAGCCCCAGCATTTT
>.|TRBV7-9|.|TRBJ2-2
CASSLSNLIGELFF
TGTGCCAGCAGCTTGAGTAACTTAATCGGGGAGCTGTTTTTT
>.|TRBV9|.|TRBJ1-1
CASSVSPVTEAFF
TGTGCCAGCAGCGTATCCCCGGTTACTGAAGCTTTCTTT
>.|TRBV6-5|once|TRBJ1-1
CASSTGGLRAFF
TGTGCCAGCAGTACGGGGGGCCTGAGGGCTTTCTTT
>.|TRBV10-1|.|TRBJ1-6
CASSSPNPRAAPLHF
TGCGCCTCCAGCAGCCCCAATCCCAGGGCAGCACCCCTCCACTTT
>.|TRBV11-2|.|TRBJ2-4
CASSFGLGGIQYF
TGTGCCAGCAGCTTTGGTTTAGGAGGCATTCAGTACTTC
>.|TRBV5-8|.|TRBJ1-2
CASSFGEGTFYGYTF
TGTGCCAGCAGTTTTGGGGAAGGGACATTCTATGGCTACACCTTC
>.|TRBV4-2|.|TRBJ2-7
CASSQGIQNYEQYF
TGTGCCAGCAGCCAAGGGATCCAAAACTACGAGCAGTACTTC
>TRBD1|TRBV18|.|TRBJ2-2
CASSPDRLNTGELFF
TGTGCCAGCTCACCGGACAGGCTGAACACCGGGGAGCTGTTTTTT
>TRBD1|TRBV19|large|TRBJ1-1
CASRTGGGTEAFF
TGTGCCAGTCGAACAGGGGGCGGGACTGAAGCTTTCTTT
>TRBD1|TRBV6-5|.|TRBJ1-2
CARYPLTGNYGYTF
TGTGCCAGATACCCCCTGACAGGGAACTATGGCTACACCTTC
>.|TRBV27|.|TRBJ1-2
CASSPRAEANYGYTF
TGTGCCAGCAGTCCCCGGGCTGAAGCTAACTATGGCTACACCTTC
>TRBD1|TRBV6-1|.|TRBJ2-2
CASRRGQGDTGELFF
TGTGCCAGCAGGAGGGGACAGGGGGACACCGGGGAGCTGTTTTTT
>TRBD1|TRBV5-1|.|TRBJ1-2
CASSLAVTDRGGYTF
TGCGCCAGCAGCTTGGCCGTCACCGACAGGGGTGGCTACACCTTC
>.|TRBV11-3|.|TRBJ2-2
CASSLDGDTGELFF
TGTGCCAGCAGCTTAGATGGGGACACCGGGGAGCTGTTTTTT
>TRBD1|TRBV11-3|.|TRBJ1-4
CASSWGQSTNEKLFF
TGTGCCAGCAGCTGGGGACAGTCAACTAATGAAAAACTGTTTTTT